Shown below are 5 T cell receptor beta chains from a single sample sequenced in a study of CD8+ T cells in alopecia areata. It was cDNA, reverse transcribed from extracted RNA, that served as the sequencing template. The protocol was immunoSEQ multiplex PCR, while the TCRdb copy is restricted to in-frame clones and leaves out a portion. Here the sample spans fewer than 250,000 clones, roughly two fifths being singletons. The sample's treatment: oral pan-JAK inhibitor, 5-10 mg twice daily. The sample consisted of CD4+ T cells sorted from blood, taken around week 30, from a patient treated with tofacitinib. These receptors came from a human donor with alopecia areata.

This clone was observed many times. The rearrangement joins TRBV4-1 to TRBJ1-1, with TRBD1 identical over 9 bases. The CDR3 contains 16 residues. J lost 0 bases, V lost 4 bases, and 6 bases had no gene match. Germline loops: CDR1 MGHRA, CDR2 YSYEKL. The CDR3 bases are TGCGCCAGCAGCCCAGGACAGGGGACCCTGAACACTGAAGCTTTCTTT. It is translated as CASSPGQGTLNTEAFF.

The chain has TRBV4-2 and TRBJ2-3, with D perhaps given as TRBD1 or TRBD2 (5 bases each). The CDR3 sequence is 15 residues long. Germline V CDR1 and CDR2: LGHNA, YNFKEQ. Trimming took off 0 bases at V and 2 bases at J, with 9 bases between the two ends. CDR3: CASSQEGRSTDTQYF. The CDR3 DNA is TGTGCCAGCAGCCAAGAGGGACGCTCCACAGATACGCAGTATTTT.

This clone was detected a few times. The genes are TRBV7-9 and TRBJ2-5; D might be TRBD1 (6 bases). Germline CDR1 is SEHNR and CDR2 is FQNEAQ (reference sequence). This CDR3 spans 15 amino acids. The V end was cut by 3 bases, the J end by 5 bases, with 16 bases between. CDR3 sequence: CASSFTTGRGETQYF. CDR3 DNA: TGTGCCAGCAGCTTCACCACGGGCAGGGGCGAGACCCAGTACTTC.

This rearrangement joins TRBV4-1 to TRBJ1-2, with D possibly being TRBD1 (6 bases). The length of the CDR3 is 14 residues. The germline V gene encodes CDR1 MGHRA and CDR2 YSYEKL. The V and J ends lost 4 bases and 7 bases respectively, with 16 bases between them. CDR3 in amino acids: CASSPGPRDTGYTF. DNA for the CDR3: TGCGCCAGCAGCCCTGGGCCCCGGGACACTGGCTACACCTTC.

The CDR3 DNA follows: TGTGCCAGTAGTATTGTCGCTAGTCGCGACACCGGGGAGCTGTTTTTT. The encoded protein is CASSIVASRDTGELFF. V usage is TRBV19 and J usage is TRBJ2-2; D is unresolved. The CDR3 has 16 amino acids. V lost 3 bases and J lost 3, with 14 bases in between. Germline CDR1 is LNHDA and CDR2 is SQIVND (reference sequence).